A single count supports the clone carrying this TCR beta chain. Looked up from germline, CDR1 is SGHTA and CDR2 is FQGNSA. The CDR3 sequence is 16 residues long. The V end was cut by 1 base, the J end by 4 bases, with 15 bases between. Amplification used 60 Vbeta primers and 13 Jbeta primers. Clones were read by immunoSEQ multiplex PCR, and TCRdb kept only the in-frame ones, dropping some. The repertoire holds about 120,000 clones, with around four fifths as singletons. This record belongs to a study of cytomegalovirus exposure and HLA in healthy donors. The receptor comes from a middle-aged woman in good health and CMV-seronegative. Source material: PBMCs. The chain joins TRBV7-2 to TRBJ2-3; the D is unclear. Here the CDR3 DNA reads TGTGCCAGCAGCTTAGAGGCTAGTTTTAACGCAGATACGCAGTATTTT. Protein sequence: CASSLEASFNADTQYF.